One and the same sample provided the 10 T cell receptor beta chains below, sequenced in a study of T cell repertoires in aging, cancer and after chemotherapy. Amplification of TCR beta used genomic DNA extracted from peripheral blood. TRB rearrangements spanning V, D and J were amplified using mixed TRB-A/B primers. One entry per CDR3 protein, called by TCRdb with MiXCR from the multiplex PCR reads. Seen here are more than 8,500 distinct CDR3 sequences, approximately 40% observed once, and the top ten hold approximately 3.3%. The sequencing sample was made of blood. Receptors were obtained from a human donor in good health.

V and J are TRBV5-6 and TRBJ2-1; perhaps TRBD1 as D (6 bases). V was trimmed by 0 bases and J by 8 bases, leaving 21 bases between them. Germline V gene data show CDR1 as SGHDT and CDR2 as YYEEEE. This CDR3 has 17 residues. The CDR3 DNA is TGTGCCAGCAGCTTGGGGCAGGGGTCCCACCACCGTCATGAGCAGTTCTTC. Its protein is CASSLGQGSHHRHEQFF.

V is TRBV6-4 and J is TRBJ2-1, with D unresolved. Trimming pared 0 bases from V and 6 bases from J, leaving 21 bases between. Looked up from germline, CDR1 is MRHNA and CDR2 is SNTAGT. This CDR3 has 18 amino acids. The CDR3 bases are TGTGCCAGCAGTGACTCGAGTGGGGTGGGGTGGCCCTTCAATGAGCAGTTCTTC. Protein: CASSDSSGVGWPFNEQFF.

The chain combines TRBV20-1 with TRBJ2-5, with 8 bases identical to TRBD1. The V gene's germline CDR1 is DFQATT and CDR2 SNEGSKA (reference sequence). The length of the CDR3 is 12 residues. The junction had 6 bases not matched to a gene; V was cut back by 8 bases and J by 4 bases. The CDR3 region is CSPGTGGETQYF. For the CDR3, the DNA is TGCAGTCCCGGGACAGGCGGAGAGACCCAGTACTTC.

This clonotype was detected a few times. This chain uses TRBV6-2 or TRBV6-3 with TRBJ2-7; TRBD2 is a possible D gene (6 bases). Germline V gives CDR1 MNHEY, CDR2 SVGEGT. V lost 6 bases, J lost 1 base, and 19 bases lay in between. The CDR3 loop spans 16 amino acids. In DNA form, the CDR3 reads TGTGCCAGCAGCGACCCCGGGAGTATGGGGTCCTACGAGCAGTACTTC. The encoded protein is CASSDPGSMGSYEQYF.

The chain links TRBV18 to TRBJ2-5; D unclear. From germline, CDR1 is KGHSH and CDR2 LQKENI. The CDR3 contains 13 residues. V lost 6 bases, J lost 2 bases, and 10 bases lay in between. CDR3 protein: CASSLGPQETQYF. For the CDR3, the DNA is TGTGCCAGCTCCTTGGGTCCACAAGAGACCCAGTACTTC.

V usage is TRBV12-3 or TRBV12-4 and J usage is TRBJ2-3; no clear D. V gave up 1 base and J gave up 4 bases, with 3 bases separating them. This CDR3 is 12 amino acids long. CDR3 residues: CASSLVADTQYF. In DNA, the CDR3 is TGTGCCAGCAGTTTAGTTGCAGATACGCAGTATTTT.

V and J are TRBV27 and TRBJ1-2; D perhaps matches TRBD1 (5 bases). Trimming pared 9 bases from V and 2 bases from J, leaving 10 bases between. The CDR3 consists of 12 residues. Germline V CDR1 and CDR2: MNHEY, SMNVEV (reference sequence). CDR3: CASWGGNYGYTF. Here the CDR3 DNA reads TGTGCCAGTTGGGGGGGAAACTATGGCTACACCTTC.

The chain joins TRBV10-3 to TRBJ2-7; the D is unclear. CDR1 and CDR2 (germline): ENHRY, SYGVKD. This CDR3 spans 12 amino acids. V lost 3 bases, J lost 3 bases, and 6 bases lay in between. The CDR3 DNA reads as TGTGCCATCAGTGAAGAGAGCTACGAGCAGTACTTC. This translates into CAISEESYEQYF.

In DNA form, the CDR3 reads TGCGCCAGCAGCAGGACTAGCGACCCCACCGGGGAGCTGTTTTTT. This codes for CASSRTSDPTGELFF. The chain links TRBV5-1 to TRBJ2-2; 9 bases line up with TRBD2. Germline CDR1 and CDR2: SGHRS and YFSETQ. J was trimmed by 4 bases and V by 4 bases; bases with no gene match: 5. The CDR3 loop spans 15 amino acids.

Only a few counts were recorded for this clonotype. The chain joins TRBV18 to TRBJ2-1; D might be TRBD2 (6 bases). Per the germline V gene, CDR1 is KGHSH and CDR2 is LQKENI. This CDR3 is built from 15 residues. Trimming pared 5 bases from V and 7 bases from J, leaving 18 bases between. CDR3 sequence reads: CASSGLPAEGNEQFF. CDR3 in DNA: TGTGCCAGCTCAGGGCTACCAGCGGAGGGAAATGAGCAGTTCTTC.